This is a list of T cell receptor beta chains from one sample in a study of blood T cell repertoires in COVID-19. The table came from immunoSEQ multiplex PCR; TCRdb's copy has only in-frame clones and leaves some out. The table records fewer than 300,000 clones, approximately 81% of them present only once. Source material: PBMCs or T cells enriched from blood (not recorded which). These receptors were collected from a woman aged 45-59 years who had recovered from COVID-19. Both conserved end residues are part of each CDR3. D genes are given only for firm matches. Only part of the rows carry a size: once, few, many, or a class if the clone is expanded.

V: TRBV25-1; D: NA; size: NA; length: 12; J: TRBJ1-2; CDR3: CASSAGNYGYTF; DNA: TGTGCCAGCAGTGCGGGTAACTATGGCTACACCTTC
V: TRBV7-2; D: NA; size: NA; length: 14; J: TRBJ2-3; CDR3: CASSYGSATDTQYF; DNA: TGTGCCAGCAGCTACGGGAGTGCCACAGATACGCAGTATTTT
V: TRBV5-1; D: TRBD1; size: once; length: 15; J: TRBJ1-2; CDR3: CASSLAGTGNYGYTF; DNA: TGCGCCAGCAGCTTGGCCGGGACAGGGAACTATGGCTACACCTTC
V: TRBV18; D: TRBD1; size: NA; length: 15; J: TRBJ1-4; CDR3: CASSPNRQGSEKLFF; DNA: TGTGCCAGCTCACCTAATAGACAGGGCAGCGAAAAACTGTTTTTT
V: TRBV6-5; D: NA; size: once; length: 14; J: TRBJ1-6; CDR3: CASSFQGWNSPLHF; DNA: TGTGCCAGCAGTTTTCAGGGGTGGAATTCACCCCTCCACTTT
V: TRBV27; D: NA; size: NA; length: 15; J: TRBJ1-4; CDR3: CASSSLGPAGEKLFF; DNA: TGTGCCAGCAGTTCATTGGGGCCCGCCGGGGAAAAACTGTTTTTT
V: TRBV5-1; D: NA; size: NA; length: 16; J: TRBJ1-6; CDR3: CASSLEAGASNSPLHF; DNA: TGCGCCAGCAGCTTGGAGGCAGGGGCCTCTAATTCACCCCTCCACTTT
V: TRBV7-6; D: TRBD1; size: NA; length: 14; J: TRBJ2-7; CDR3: CASSFGQGESEQYF; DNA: TGTGCCAGCAGCTTTGGACAGGGGGAGTCCGAGCAGTACTTC
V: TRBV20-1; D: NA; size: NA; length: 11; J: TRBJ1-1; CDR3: CSIHPNTEAFF; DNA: TGCAGTATACACCCGAACACTGAAGCTTTCTTT
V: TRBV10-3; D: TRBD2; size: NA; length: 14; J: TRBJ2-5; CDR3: CAISDLAGEETQYF; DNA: TGTGCCATCAGTGATTTAGCGGGGGAGGAGACCCAGTACTTC
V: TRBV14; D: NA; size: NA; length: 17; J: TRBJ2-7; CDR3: CASSQNWRELGKDEQYF; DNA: TGTGCCAGCAGCCAAAATTGGCGCGAGTTGGGCAAGGACGAGCAGTACTTC
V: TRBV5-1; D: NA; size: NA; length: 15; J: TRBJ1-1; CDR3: CASRHTGTRNTEAFF; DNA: TGCGCCAGCAGGCATACCGGGACAAGGAACACTGAAGCTTTCTTT
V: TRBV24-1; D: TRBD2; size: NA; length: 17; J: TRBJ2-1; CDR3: CATSDTTSGGAHNEQFF; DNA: TGTGCCACCAGTGATACAACTAGCGGGGGGGCTCACAATGAGCAGTTCTTC
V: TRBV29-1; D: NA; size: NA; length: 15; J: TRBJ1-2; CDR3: CSVGAGSVLAYGYTF; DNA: TGCAGCGTTGGGGCCGGATCTGTTCTGGCCTATGGCTACACCTTC
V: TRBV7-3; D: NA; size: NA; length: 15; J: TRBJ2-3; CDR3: CASSLTVGSLTLQYF; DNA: TGTGCCAGCAGCTTAACGGTTGGTAGCTTAACCCTGCAGTATTTT
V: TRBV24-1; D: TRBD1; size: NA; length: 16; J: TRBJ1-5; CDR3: CATSDLTTGVGQPQHF; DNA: TGTGCCACCAGTGACCTAACCACAGGGGTCGGTCAGCCCCAGCATTTT
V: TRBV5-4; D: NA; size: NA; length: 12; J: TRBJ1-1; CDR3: CASSPQGGEAFF; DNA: TGTGCCAGCAGCCCTCAGGGAGGTGAAGCTTTCTTT
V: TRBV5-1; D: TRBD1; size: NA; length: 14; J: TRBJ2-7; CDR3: CASSSLTGGSEQYF; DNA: TGCGCCAGCAGCTCTCTCACAGGGGGAAGCGAGCAGTACTTC
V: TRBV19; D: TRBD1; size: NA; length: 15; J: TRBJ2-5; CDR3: CASSIEGTGRETQYF; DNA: TGTGCCAGTAGTATAGAAGGGACAGGGAGGGAGACCCAGTACTTC
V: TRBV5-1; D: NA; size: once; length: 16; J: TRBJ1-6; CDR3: CASSFLQGLYNSPLHF; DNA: TGCGCCAGCAGCTTTCTACAGGGTCTCTATAATTCACCCCTCCACTTT